This T cell receptor beta chain stems from a study of blood T cell repertoires in COVID-19 (dated by TCRdb to the early 2020s). Background for the entire study: Collaborator samples came from the United States, Italy and Spain and covered acute and convalescent phases of COVID-19. HLA class I and class II types, where available, came from metadata supplied by the sample provider rather than from assay-based typing. The material from the prospective study consisted of cDNA or gDNA derived from T cells, B-cell-depleted T cells, or PBMCs. Nearly every sample came with metadata listing a de-identified subject ID, COVID-19 status, age in years and sex. The samples were drawn from two sources: the first 160 participants of the ongoing ImmuneRACE study, and approximately 1,300 subjects contributed by 6 global collaborators. Subjects who had been exposed to COVID-19, were actively infected with it, or had recovered from it provided the deeply sampled blood TCRbeta repertoires that made up the dataset. The repertoires were released in a freely available public database intended as a resource for research on the immune response to SARS-CoV-2. The investigation overall reported the following: The quantity of clinical and demographic metadata differed by source and by participant and was supplied without curation.

The immunoSEQ Assay, a bias-controlled multiplex PCR, was used to amplify TCRbeta CDR3 regions from genomic DNA. The paper's data handling went like this. The number of nucleated cells in each sample was estimated by amplification of reference gene primers within the assay. To quantify the absolute abundance of each unique TCRbeta CDR3 rearrangement, sequence reads were collapsed and filtered. For each sample, productive Simpson clonality was calculated by taking the square root of Simpson's diversity index across productive rearrangements. As stored in TCRdb, this immuneACCESS dataset retains in-frame rearrangements with V and J assigned. A fraction of the clones does not appear; measured against another copy, unresolved V genes explain less than half of the discrepancy, and the remainder lacks a known reason. Clonal size and the V and J genes are those of that table, whereas D and trimming came from the DNA. The sample table records approximately 240,000 clones; approximately 86% of these occur just once. The ten largest make up approximately 5.7% of the sample.

Trimming leaves V shorter by 10 bases and J shorter by 3 bases, with the junction holding 7 bases beyond the gene matches. Including cysteine and phenylalanine, the CDR3 has 13 amino acids. Left in the record is the CDR3 DNA by itself, 39 bases read in frame from the first base. CDR1 and CDR2 were assigned from the germline V gene as SNHLY and FYNNEI. Details on this clone: Its recognized antigen is unknown. Base qualities are missing; no much larger clone stands one base away.

Whole blood was collected in K2EDTA tubes by collaborating institutions according to the institutions' own protocols. For TCRbeta analysis, collaborators shipped samples in one of three forms: frozen whole blood, isolated PBMCs, or DNA extracted from either of those sample types. The sequenced material came from peripheral blood. The clonotype was recovered from a human donor in a cohort sampled during active COVID-19. The chain is encoded by TRBV2 joined to TRBJ1-2; 8 central bases correspond to TRBD1. For the CDR3, the sequence is CAIRTGLDYGYTF. The sequenced DNA is TGTGCCATCCGGACAGGGTTGGACTATGGCTACACCTTC.